This T cell receptor beta chain was identified during a study of vaccination and CD4 T cells after COVID-19. This CDR3 spans 14 amino acids. V lost 0 bases and J 2 bases, leaving 8 bases between the germline ends. CDR1 and CDR2 from the germline V gene are GTSNPN and SVGIG (reference sequence). The assay that was used to sequence DNA from cultured CD4+ T cells was the Oncomine TCR Beta short-read assay. TCRdb called the PCR reads again in MiXCR, with one record for every CDR3 protein. The sample holds tens of thousands of distinct CDR3 sequences; around 65% are singletons and the top ten take around 5%. As for treatment: roughly 11-day PBMC culture with coronavirus spike peptide pools or control peptides (ViraFEST assay). In regard to this clonotype: What it binds is not known.

Sequencing input: CD4+ T cells from blood, cultured in vitro. This chain links TRBV30 with TRBJ1-5; D gene ambiguous. The sequence came from a human donor who had recovered from COVID-19. CDR3 amino acids: CAWSVPGGNQPQHF. The CDR3 DNA reads TGTGCCTGGAGTGTACCCGGGGGCAATCAGCCCCAGCATTTT.